Listed below are T cell receptor beta chains from one sample, sequenced in a study of T cell changes during pregnancy in multiple sclerosis. Sequenced by immunoSEQ multiplex PCR; TCRdb stores in-frame clones only, minus some. The sample shows about 70,000 clones, 80% to 95% of them seen only once. The sample here was CD4+ T cells from peripheral blood mononuclear cells, taken after pregnancy. The receptors derive from a female donor with multiple sclerosis, enrolled in a pregnancy study. Each CDR3 is given with its conserved first and last residue. A D gene is named only where the DNA matches it firmly. Clone size is shown for a subset of rows, as once, few, many or a class of expanded clone.

D,size,V,J,DNA,CDR3
TRBD1,NA,TRBV30,TRBJ1-5,TGTGCCTGGAGTTCCAGGGGGCACAACAATCAGCCCCAGCATTTT,CAWSSRGHNNQPQHF
NA,NA,TRBV30,TRBJ2-7,TGTGCCTGGAGTGAGAGGAACGAGCAGTACTTC,CAWSERNEQYF
NA,NA,TRBV27,TRBJ2-2,TGTGCCAGCAGTTTCGGGGGAGCCGGGGAGCTGTTTTTT,CASSFGGAGELFF
TRBD2,NA,TRBV6-1,TRBJ2-7,TGTGCCAGCATCGAGGGGCTAGCGGGGCCCTACGAGCAGTACTTC,CASIEGLAGPYEQYF
TRBD1,once,TRBV28,TRBJ1-5,TGTGCCAGCAGTTACCGTCTGGGGGACAGGGGGCTGGGAAGTCAGCCCCAGCATTTT,CASSYRLGDRGLGSQPQHF
NA,NA,TRBV28,TRBJ1-2,TGTGCCAGCAGTTTATTATCGTACAGGAACCCCTACTATGGCTACACCTTC,CASSLLSYRNPYYGYTF
TRBD1,once,TRBV2,TRBJ2-7,TGTGCCAGCAGTACGCCGGGACAGCGGTTGGACGAGCAGTACTTC,CASSTPGQRLDEQYF
NA,once,TRBV5-4,TRBJ2-1,TGTGCCAGCAGCTTGAACAGGGAAGATGAGCAGTTCTTC,CASSLNREDEQFF
TRBD1,NA,TRBV7-8,TRBJ2-7,TGTGCCAGCAGCCCAACCCCGGGACAGGGGAAATACGAGCAGTACTTC,CASSPTPGQGKYEQYF
NA,NA,TRBV5-1,TRBJ1-1,TGCGCCAGCAGCTTGGCGCATGAGGCTGAAGCTTTCTTT,CASSLAHEAEAFF
NA,NA,TRBV6-5,TRBJ2-2,TGTGCCAGCACCTATACCCCCGGAGCCGGGGAGCTGTTTTTT,CASTYTPGAGELFF
NA,NA,TRBV28,TRBJ2-7,TGTGCCAGCAGTTCCTCGGGATTAGGATCCTACGAGCAGTACTTC,CASSSSGLGSYEQYF
TRBD1,once,TRBV18,TRBJ1-1,TGTGCCAGCTCACCACTCACAGGGGGTTCGGCTGAAGCTTTCTTT,CASSPLTGGSAEAFF
NA,NA,TRBV6-1,TRBJ2-6,TGTGCCACAGGCCTCCTTCCTGGGGCCAACGTCCTGACTTTC,CATGLLPGANVLTF
TRBD2,NA,TRBV30,TRBJ2-2,TGTGCCTGGAGTCCCCAGCGGGGGGGCTACTACGGGGAGCTGTTTTTT,CAWSPQRGGYYGELFF
TRBD1,NA,TRBV28,TRBJ2-1,TGTGCCAGCAGCGTGTCACAGGGGACGTACAATGAGCAGTTCTTC,CASSVSQGTYNEQFF
NA,NA,TRBV30,TRBJ1-2,TGTGCCTGGAGCGGGAAAATAGATAACTATGGCTACACCTTC,CAWSGKIDNYGYTF
NA,NA,TRBV25-1,TRBJ2-1,TGTGCCAGCAGTGAATATAGGCAGGGTCGGAATGAGCAGTTCTTC,CASSEYRQGRNEQFF
TRBD1,NA,TRBV28,TRBJ1-5,TGTGCCAGCAGTCCCCCGGGCAGGGGGAGCAATCAGCCCCAGCATTTT,CASSPPGRGSNQPQHF
NA,once,TRBV19,TRBJ1-5,TGTGCCAGTAGCAGATCTAACAGAAATCAGCCCCAGCATTTT,CASSRSNRNQPQHF
TRBD2,NA,TRBV7-2,TRBJ2-7,TGTGCCAGCAGCCCCGGGACTATCCCCTACGAGCAGTACTTC,CASSPGTIPYEQYF
TRBD1,NA,TRBV5-1,TRBJ2-1,TGCGCCAGCAGCTCTAATTGGGACAGTATCTCCTACAATGAGCAGTTCTTC,CASSSNWDSISYNEQFF
NA,NA,TRBV4-2,TRBJ1-2,TGTGCCAGCAGCCAATCCCACGAAGAGGGCTACACCTTC,CASSQSHEEGYTF
NA,once,TRBV11-1,TRBJ2-3,TGTGCCAGCAGCTCCCCCGTCGGAGCGGTTAGCACAGATACGCAGTATTTT,CASSSPVGAVSTDTQYF
NA,NA,TRBV11-2,TRBJ2-7,TGTGCCAGCAGCCCAGGGGAGGGTGGGTACTTC,CASSPGEGGYF
NA,NA,TRBV5-1,TRBJ1-6,TGCGCCAGCAGCTTGGATGGACAGACTAATTCACCCCTCCACTTT,CASSLDGQTNSPLHF
TRBD1,NA,TRBV6-5,TRBJ2-3,TGTGCCACAAACCCACAGGGGATGGGGACAGATACGCAGTATTTT,CATNPQGMGTDTQYF
NA,NA,TRBV10-3,TRBJ2-7,TGTGCCATCAGTCCTGCCTACGAGCAGTACTTC,CAISPAYEQYF
TRBD1,NA,TRBV4-1,TRBJ1-4,TGCGCCAGCAGCCAGACCGGGACAGGGTACGGAAAACTGTTTTTT,CASSQTGTGYGKLFF
TRBD1,NA,TRBV19,TRBJ2-2,TGTGCCAGTAGTACCTCAAGGACAGGGAACACCGGGGAGCTGTTTTTT,CASSTSRTGNTGELFF
TRBD1,NA,TRBV7-9,TRBJ1-2,TGTGCCTCCAGGGGTCCCCCGGGACAGAGGAACTATGGCTACACCTTC,CASRGPPGQRNYGYTF
NA,NA,TRBV2,TRBJ1-1,TGTGCCAGCAGCAGACTCACAAGGGGAGCTTTCTTT,CASSRLTRGAFF
NA,NA,TRBV11-3,TRBJ2-1,TGTGCCAGCAGGGGCCGGGGAGATGAGCAGTTCTTC,CASRGRGDEQFF
NA,NA,TRBV2,TRBJ2-1,TGTGCCAGCAATTCGGGGAGCTCCTACAATGAGCAGTTCTTC,CASNSGSSYNEQFF
TRBD2,few,TRBV7-6,TRBJ2-3,TGTGCCAGCAGCCAAAGCCCCCGGCCGGGACTAGCGGCTAGCACAGATACGCAGTATTTT,CASSQSPRPGLAASTDTQYF
TRBD2,NA,TRBV4-1,TRBJ2-3,TGCGCCAGCAGCCAAACCACTAGCGGGGGGGCCACAGATACGCAGTATTTT,CASSQTTSGGATDTQYF
NA,NA,TRBV30,TRBJ1-1,TGTGCCTGGAGTGACCGACCCTACCAGGCTGAAGCTTTCTTT,CAWSDRPYQAEAFF
TRBD1,NA,TRBV5-1,TRBJ1-2,TGCGCCAGCAGCATAGGTGACAGGGCCCTCTATGGCTACACCTTC,CASSIGDRALYGYTF
NA,NA,TRBV7-8,TRBJ2-7,TGTGCCAGCAGCTTAAGAACCCAGGGGGGAAGGTACGAGCAGTACTTC,CASSLRTQGGRYEQYF
TRBD1,once,TRBV7-2,TRBJ1-2,TGTGCCAGCAGCTTAGGATGGACAGGGGGCTACGATGGCTACACCTTC,CASSLGWTGGYDGYTF
NA,NA,TRBV11-2,TRBJ2-7,TGTGCCAGCAGCTTAGATAGGTTCGGGGGCGAGCAGTACTTC,CASSLDRFGGEQYF
TRBD2,NA,TRBV4-2,TRBJ2-3,TGTGCCAGCAGCCAAGACGAGCGGGGGGGCCGGGATACGCAGTATTTT,CASSQDERGGRDTQYF
TRBD1,NA,TRBV7-9,TRBJ2-7,TGTGCCAGCAGCTCCGATCGGACAGGTTCCTACGAGCAGTACTTC,CASSSDRTGSYEQYF
TRBD1,NA,TRBV7-2,TRBJ2-5,TGTGCCAGCAGCTTCCTCAGGGGGAAAGAGACCCAGTACTTC,CASSFLRGKETQYF
NA,NA,TRBV19,TRBJ1-2,TGTGCCAGTAGTCGCGGGTCGAGGGGGTCCTATGGCTACACCTTC,CASSRGSRGSYGYTF
NA,NA,TRBV6-6,TRBJ2-2,TGTGCCAGCAGTTACGCGAATCTAGTTACCGGGGAGCTGTTTTTT,CASSYANLVTGELFF
TRBD1,NA,TRBV5-4,TRBJ2-3,TGTGCCAGCAGCGGGGGACAGGGCGCAGGGACGCAGTATTTT,CASSGGQGAGTQYF